This T cell receptor (beta chain) was profiled in a study of human T cells and chemical hapten exposure (TCRdb year 2021). Context from the whole study: For sensitization, 2% DPC in acetone was applied to an approximately 2 cm by approximately 2 cm area of upper inner arm skin. In alopecia patients, the study followed how the peripheral blood TCR repertoire changed in vivo over primary and secondary sensitization to diphenylcyclopropenone (DPC), a hapten. The patient cohort, mostly female, included alopecia areata with under or over 50% scalp involvement, alopecia totalis and alopecia universalis. Patch testing on the upper back used Finn chambers containing 0.01% DPC, with scoring done after 6 days according to International Contact Dermatitis Research Group standards. Blood for TCR sequencing was provided by twenty-nine alopecia patients at one to four time points (pre-sensitization, 2, 6 and 24 weeks). Libraries were combined into a pool for sequencing, and differences in TCR yield between samples came mainly from small differences in library volumes within the pool. Blood samples were taken from patients before sensitization (week 0) and at 2, 6 and about 24 weeks after DPC sensitization. Patients additionally received weekly therapeutic DPC doses to the scalp throughout the approximately 24-week study period. Overall study outcomes, separate from this receptor: Alopecia, a presumed autoimmune disease, was present in all patients, so the immune response of the patients might differ from that of healthy individuals. A positive correlation was found between the number of PT1 expanded TCRs and patch test score, with significance reached at thresholds 8, 16 and 32 but not 4. The number of TCRs above 1 in 1000 frequency did not change with DPC sensitization; there was no evidence of global repertoire structure alterations. Significantly more large CDR3 similarity clusters were formed by expanded TCRs than by pre-sensitization or healthy control sets, consistent with antigen-driven responses. After repeated subsampling, changes were observed in the strength of the expansion versus patch-test correlation and in the threshold at which the correlation became significant.

The CDR3 covers 15 residues, taking in both the cysteine and the phenylalanine. Left in the record is the CDR3 DNA by itself, 45 bases read in frame from the first base. At the junction V is shortened by 6 bases and J by 1 base, with 14 bases in between. This clonotype occurred many times. Its antigen specificity is not known. No much larger clone exists at a distance of one base, and base qualities are not known. The time point label, read with the paper, signifies: pre-sensitization, week 0. The label giving this sample's treatment or condition can be read as: therapeutic diphenylcyclopropenone sensitization with weekly scalp DPC. Blood at each patch-test visit was drawn before the patch test was applied. Patients were eligible if aged 18 to 70, diagnosed with alopecia and judged suitable for DPC therapy, and pregnant patients were excluded. Unfractionated whole blood was collected in Tempus Blood RNA tubes, and total RNA was extracted from that blood.

Library creation used RACE. For sequencing, a NextSeq 500 was employed. During library preparation, unique molecular identifiers were attached to individual cDNA molecules so that TCRs could be counted quantitatively and reproducibly. Both TCR alpha and TCR beta chains were sequenced from each blood RNA sample. In the source study's methods: A median of roughly 99,000 TCRs per sample was observed, with a range of roughly 20,000 to 750,000. V, J and CDR3 annotation of the TCR reads was carried out using the Decombinator software suite. For the PS versus PT1 abundance plots, all samples were subsampled to the same number of TCRs (28,000). Expanded TCRs were defined as absent before sensitization and observed at least eight times at the 2-week time point. The raw public data were reprocessed by TCRdb itself: fastp quality trimming at Q25, MiXCR clonotype calling, in-frame beta chains only. Each entry is one CDR3 protein sequence, shown with its most common DNA and genes. For this entry, the V and J calls and clone size follow TCRdb and not the study's own pipeline. The sample yields some 330,000 distinct CDR3 sequences; about 5.4% were counted once. The ten most abundant clones make up about 8.2% of the sample.

The receptor chain draws on TRBV12-3 or TRBV12-4 and TRBJ2-3; TRBD2 is possibly the D segment (6 matching bases). The TCR sequence derives from a woman younger than 35 with alopecia areata. Some clones in this sample may be carry-over from other donors' samples. The material was whole blood, obtained in connection with sensitization to the hapten diphenylcyclopropenone (DPC). The bases are TGTGCCAGCAGCCCGGGACTGGGGGGCACAGATACGCAGTATTTT. It translates as CASSPGLGGTDTQYF.